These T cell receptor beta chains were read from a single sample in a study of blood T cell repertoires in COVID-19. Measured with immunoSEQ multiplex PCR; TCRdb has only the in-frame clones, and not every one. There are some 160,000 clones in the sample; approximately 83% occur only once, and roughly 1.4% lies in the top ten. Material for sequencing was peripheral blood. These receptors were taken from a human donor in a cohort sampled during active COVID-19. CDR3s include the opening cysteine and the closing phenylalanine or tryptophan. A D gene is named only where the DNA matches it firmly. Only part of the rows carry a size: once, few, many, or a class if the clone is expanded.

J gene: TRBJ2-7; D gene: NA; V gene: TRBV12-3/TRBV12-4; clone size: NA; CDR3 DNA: TGTGCCAGCAGTTTAGGGACTGGCTACGAGCAGTACTTC; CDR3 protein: CASSLGTGYEQYF
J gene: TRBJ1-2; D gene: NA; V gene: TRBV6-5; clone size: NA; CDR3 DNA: TGTGCCAGCAGTCCGAGGGGGAACGGTGGCTACACCTTC; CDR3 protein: CASSPRGNGGYTF
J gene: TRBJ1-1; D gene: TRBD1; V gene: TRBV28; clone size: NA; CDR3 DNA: TGTGCCAGCAGTTACAGGGGGCAAAAAGGCACTGAAGCTTTCTTT; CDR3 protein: CASSYRGQKGTEAFF
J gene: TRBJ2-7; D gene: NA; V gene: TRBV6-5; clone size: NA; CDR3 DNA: TGTGCCAGCAGAGAGGGATACTACGAGCAGTACTTC; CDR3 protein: CASREGYYEQYF
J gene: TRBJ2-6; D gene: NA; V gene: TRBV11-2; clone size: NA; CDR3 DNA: TGTGCCAGCAGCCCCGGGAACTCTGGGGCCAACGTCCTGACTTTC; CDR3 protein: CASSPGNSGANVLTF
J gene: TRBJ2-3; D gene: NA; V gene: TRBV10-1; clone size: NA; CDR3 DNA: TGCGCCAGCAGTGGGGGAGTTAGCCCAGATACGCAGTATTTT; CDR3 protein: CASSGGVSPDTQYF
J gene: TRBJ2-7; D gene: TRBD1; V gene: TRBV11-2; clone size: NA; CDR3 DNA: TGTGCCAGCAGTCGAATCGGACAGGGGAGCTACGAGCAGTACTTC; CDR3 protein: CASSRIGQGSYEQYF
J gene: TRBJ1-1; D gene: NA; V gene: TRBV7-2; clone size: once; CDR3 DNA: TGTGCCAGCAGCATCCGGGGGGATAACACTGAAGCTTTCTTT; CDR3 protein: CASSIRGDNTEAFF
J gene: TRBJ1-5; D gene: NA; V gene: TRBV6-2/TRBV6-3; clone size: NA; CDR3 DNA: TGTGCCAGCAGTTCTCCCTCCGGGAATAGCAATCAGCCCCAGCATTTT; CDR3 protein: CASSSPSGNSNQPQHF
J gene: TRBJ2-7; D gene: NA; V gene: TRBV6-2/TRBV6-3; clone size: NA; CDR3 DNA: TGTGCCAGCAGCCCCCGACTAGCCTACGAGCAGTACTTC; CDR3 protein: CASSPRLAYEQYF
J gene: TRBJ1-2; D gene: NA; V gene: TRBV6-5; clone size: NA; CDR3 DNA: TGTGCCAGCCGCGACAGTGGGGTCTATGGCTACACCTTC; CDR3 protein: CASRDSGVYGYTF
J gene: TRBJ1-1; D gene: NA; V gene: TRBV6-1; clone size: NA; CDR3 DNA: TGTGCCAGCAGTGACGTAATGAGGGTAAACACTGAAGCTTTCTTT; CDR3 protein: CASSDVMRVNTEAFF
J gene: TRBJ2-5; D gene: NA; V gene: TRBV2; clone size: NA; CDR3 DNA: TGTGCCAGCATCACGGATGGAGCGGGTAAAAAGACCCAGTACTTC; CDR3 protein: CASITDGAGKKTQYF
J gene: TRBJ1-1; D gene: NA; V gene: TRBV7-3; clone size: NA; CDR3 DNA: TGTGCCAGCAGCTTAATTGGGCTCGGGACAACCATGAACACTGAAGCTTTCTTT; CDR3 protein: CASSLIGLGTTMNTEAFF
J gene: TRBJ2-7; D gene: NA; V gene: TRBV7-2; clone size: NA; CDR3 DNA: TGTGCCAGCAGCCTCCAGACTAGTAGTTACGAGCAGTACTTC; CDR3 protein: CASSLQTSSYEQYF
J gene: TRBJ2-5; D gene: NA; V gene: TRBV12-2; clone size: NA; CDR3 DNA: TGTGCACCCCCGGCGGGGGAGACCCAGTACTTC; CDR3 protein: CAPPAGETQYF
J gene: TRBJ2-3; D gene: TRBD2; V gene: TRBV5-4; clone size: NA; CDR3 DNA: TGTGCCAGCAGCTCGCGCGGGAGGGGTAGGGCAGATACGCAGTATTTT; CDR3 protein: CASSSRGRGRADTQYF
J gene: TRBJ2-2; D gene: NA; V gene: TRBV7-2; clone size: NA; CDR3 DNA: TGTGCCAGCAGCTTCCGGGTAAAGCGTACCGGGGAGCTGTTTTTT; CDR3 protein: CASSFRVKRTGELFF
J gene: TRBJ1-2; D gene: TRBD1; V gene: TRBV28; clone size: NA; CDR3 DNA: TGTGCCAGCAGTTTGACAGGGGCAGGCTATGGCTACACCTTC; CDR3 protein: CASSLTGAGYGYTF
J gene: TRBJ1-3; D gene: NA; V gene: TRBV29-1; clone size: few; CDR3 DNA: TGCAGCGCCAGCGACTCTGGAAACACCATATATTTT; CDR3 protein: CSASDSGNTIYF
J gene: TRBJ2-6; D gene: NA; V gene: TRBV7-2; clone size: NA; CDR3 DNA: TGTGCCAGCAGCTGGGACTTAAGCTCTGGGGCCAACGTCCTGACTTTC; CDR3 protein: CASSWDLSSGANVLTF
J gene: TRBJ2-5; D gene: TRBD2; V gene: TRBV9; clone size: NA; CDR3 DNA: TGTGCCAGCAGCGCAGGAGGACTAGCGGGGCTCCAAGAGACCCAGTACTTC; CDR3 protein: CASSAGGLAGLQETQYF
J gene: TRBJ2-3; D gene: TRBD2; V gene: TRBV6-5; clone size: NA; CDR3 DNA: TGTGCCAGCAGATCTAGCGGCCTACCCACAGATACGCAGTATTTT; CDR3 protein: CASRSSGLPTDTQYF
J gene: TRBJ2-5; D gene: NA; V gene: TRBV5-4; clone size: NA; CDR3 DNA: TGTGCCAGCAGCGAGACTGACGGCGAGACCCAGTACTTC; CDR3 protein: CASSETDGETQYF
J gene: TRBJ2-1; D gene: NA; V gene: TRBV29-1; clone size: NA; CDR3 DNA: TGCAGCGTTGAAGGGCTAGTTGAGCAGTTCTTC; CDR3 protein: CSVEGLVEQFF
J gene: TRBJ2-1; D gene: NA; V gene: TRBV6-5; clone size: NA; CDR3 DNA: TGTGCCAGCAGTTACCGGAATGAGCAGTTCTTC; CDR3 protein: CASSYRNEQFF
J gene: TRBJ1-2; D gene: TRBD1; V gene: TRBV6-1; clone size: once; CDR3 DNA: TGTGCCAGCAGTGCCAAACAGGGGAGCTATGGCTACACCTTC; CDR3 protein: CASSAKQGSYGYTF
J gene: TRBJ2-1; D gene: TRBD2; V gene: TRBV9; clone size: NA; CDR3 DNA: TGTGCCAGCAGCGTAGTTCGAGCGGGGGCCTACAATGAGCAGTTCTTC; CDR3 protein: CASSVVRAGAYNEQFF
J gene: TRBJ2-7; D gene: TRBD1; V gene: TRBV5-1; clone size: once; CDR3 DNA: TGCGCCAGCAGCTTGGGGACAGGGGTCCCCTCCTACGAGCAGTACTTC; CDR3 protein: CASSLGTGVPSYEQYF
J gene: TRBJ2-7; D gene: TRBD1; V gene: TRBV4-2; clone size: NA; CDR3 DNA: TGTGCCAGCAGCCTTACCTTCGTGGGGGACAGGGCCTACGAGCAGTACTTC; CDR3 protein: CASSLTFVGDRAYEQYF
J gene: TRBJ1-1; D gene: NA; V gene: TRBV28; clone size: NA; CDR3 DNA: TGTGCCAGCAGTTTAATTATATCGAACACTGAAGCTTTCTTT; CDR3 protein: CASSLIISNTEAFF
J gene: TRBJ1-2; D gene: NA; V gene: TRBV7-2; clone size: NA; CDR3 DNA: TGTGCCAGCAGCGAGACAGTCCGGGGCTACACCTTC; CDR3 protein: CASSETVRGYTF
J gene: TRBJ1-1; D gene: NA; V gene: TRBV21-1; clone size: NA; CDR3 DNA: TGTGCCAGCAGCAAAGGGGGACAGCGGAACACTGAAGCTTTCTTT; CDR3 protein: CASSKGGQRNTEAFF
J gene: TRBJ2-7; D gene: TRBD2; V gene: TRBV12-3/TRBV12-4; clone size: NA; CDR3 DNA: TGTGCCAGCAACCGGGGGGCCTACGAGCAGTACTTC; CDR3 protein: CASNRGAYEQYF
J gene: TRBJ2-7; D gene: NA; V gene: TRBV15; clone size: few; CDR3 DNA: TGTGCCACCAGCACCTCTGGGAGTCCAACCTACGAGCAGTACTTC; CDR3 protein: CATSTSGSPTYEQYF
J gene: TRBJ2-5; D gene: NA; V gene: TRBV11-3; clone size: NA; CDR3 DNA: TGTGCCAGCAGCACTGACAGTCCGGGGACCCAGTACTTC; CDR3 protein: CASSTDSPGTQYF
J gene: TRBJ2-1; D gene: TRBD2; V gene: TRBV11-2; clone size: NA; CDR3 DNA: TGTGCCAGCAGCTTTCTCGCCTCAACTAGCGGGAGATGGGGTGAGCAGTTCTTC; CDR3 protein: CASSFLASTSGRWGEQFF
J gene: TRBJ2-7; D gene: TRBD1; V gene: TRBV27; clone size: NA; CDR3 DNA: TGTGCCAGCAGTACAGGGGCCTACGAGCAGTACTTC; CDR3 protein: CASSTGAYEQYF
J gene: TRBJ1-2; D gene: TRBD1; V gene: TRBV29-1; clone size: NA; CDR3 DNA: TGCAGCGTTGGGGGGACAGGGGCGGGATCTTATGATGGCTACACCTTC; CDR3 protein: CSVGGTGAGSYDGYTF
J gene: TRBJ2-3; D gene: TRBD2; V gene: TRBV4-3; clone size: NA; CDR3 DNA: TGCGCCAGCAGCCAATTTGAGTTAGGCGGAAGCGGGGGTGCTGATACGCAGTATTTT; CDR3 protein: CASSQFELGGSGGADTQYF
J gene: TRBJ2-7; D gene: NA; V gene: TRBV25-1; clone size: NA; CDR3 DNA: TGTGCCAGCAGTGAAGTCGGGACAAGGTCCTACGAGCAGTACTTC; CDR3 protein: CASSEVGTRSYEQYF
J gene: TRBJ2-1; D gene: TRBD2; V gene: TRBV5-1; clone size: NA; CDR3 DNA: TGCGCCAGCAGCCCGACTAGCGGGAGAGGAGATGAGCAGTTCTTC; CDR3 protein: CASSPTSGRGDEQFF
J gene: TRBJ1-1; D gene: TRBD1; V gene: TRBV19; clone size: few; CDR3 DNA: TGTGCCAGCAGGGGGCGCGGCCAAACCCGCAGGATGGTCACTGAAGCTTTCTTT; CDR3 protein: CASRGRGQTRRMVTEAFF
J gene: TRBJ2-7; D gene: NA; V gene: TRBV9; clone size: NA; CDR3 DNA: TGTGCCAGCAGCGTAGTCCCGGACAGTAGCTCCTACGAGCAGTACTTC; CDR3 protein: CASSVVPDSSSYEQYF
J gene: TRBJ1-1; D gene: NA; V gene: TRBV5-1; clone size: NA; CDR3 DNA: TGCGCCAGCAGCGCACAGACCTCGGCCACTGAAGCTTTCTTT; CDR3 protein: CASSAQTSATEAFF
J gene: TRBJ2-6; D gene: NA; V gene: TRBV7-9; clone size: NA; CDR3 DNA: TGTGCCAGCAGCCCATCCAGGGGTCCCAGCTCTGGGGCCAACGTCCTGACTTTC; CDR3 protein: CASSPSRGPSSGANVLTF